The 8 T cell receptor beta chains below were found in one sample sequenced in a study of blood T cell repertoires in COVID-19. The data were produced by immunoSEQ multiplex PCR, yet TCRdb's version contains in-frame clones alone and is incomplete. In the table there are 150,000 to 200,000 clones, more than 85% of which are singletons. Material for sequencing was peripheral blood. Receptors originate from a man aged 70-80 years with active or convalescent COVID-19.

The table lists this clone with a count of one. The rearrangement uses TRBV12-3 or TRBV12-4 and TRBJ1-1; D is undetermined. The CDR3 spans 12 residues. V lost 5 bases, J lost 0 bases, and 4 bases lay in between. The CDR3 loop is CASSLMNTEAFF. The CDR3 DNA follows: TGTGCCAGCAGTCTAATGAACACTGAAGCTTTCTTT.

This clone was counted once. The genes are TRBV7-2 and TRBJ1-5; 9 bases fit TRBD1. With V trimmed by 3 bases and J by 5 bases, 5 bases remained unmatched. The CDR3 is 15 residues long. Per the germline V gene, CDR1 is SGHTA and CDR2 is FQGNSA. CDR3 in amino acids: CASSLTGTGHQPQHF. CDR3 sequence (DNA): TGTGCCAGCAGCTTGACCGGGACAGGGCATCAGCCCCAGCATTTT.

This clone was seen once. The chain employs TRBV11-2 and TRBJ2-1; unclear D gene. The CDR3 sequence is 15 residues long. Germline V gene data show CDR1 as SGHAT and CDR2 as FQNNGV. V was pared by 1 base and J by 0 bases, with 7 bases between. This CDR3 reads CASSLVGGSYNEQFF. DNA of the CDR3: TGTGCCAGCAGCTTAGTCGGCGGCTCCTACAATGAGCAGTTCTTC. Combining the CDR3 with reference TRBV11-2 and TRBJ2-1 gives the whole variable domain EAGVAQSPRYKIIEKRQSVAFWCNPISGHATLYWYQQILGQGPKLLIQFQNNGVVDDSQLPKDRFSAERLKGVDSTLKIQPAKLEDSAVYLCASSLVGGSYNEQFFGPGTRLTVL.

The V call is TRBV5-4, the J call TRBJ2-3, with D hard to call. Germline assignment: CDR1 SGHNT and CDR2 YYREEE (reference sequence). V was trimmed by 4 bases and J by 3 bases, leaving 3 bases between them. This CDR3 comprises 11 residues. Here the CDR3 DNA reads TGTGCCAGCAGCCTGACAGATACGCAGTATTTT. Protein product: CASSLTDTQYF.

This chain uses TRBV6-5 with TRBJ1-2; TRBD1 might be the D (6 bases). Looked up from germline, CDR1 is MNHEY and CDR2 is SVGAGI. The ends were cut back, 0 bases at V and 6 bases at J, with 14 bases in the middle. The CDR3 length is 15 residues. CDR3 residues: CASSYSLQGRDGYTF. The CDR3 DNA reads TGTGCCAGCAGTTACTCCCTACAGGGTAGAGATGGCTACACCTTC.

V and J are TRBV12-3 or TRBV12-4 and TRBJ1-5; 7 bases match TRBD1. The CDR3 extends over 13 amino acids. Trimming took 6 bases from V and 3 from J; bases not matched to a gene: 2. The DNA for the CDR3 is TGTGCCAGCAGACAGGGGAACAATCAGCCCCAGCATTTT. This sequence encodes CASRQGNNQPQHF.

The rearrangement links TRBV6-5 to TRBJ1-2, with a possible D match to TRBD1 (5 bases). The germline CDR1 and CDR2 sequences are MNHEY and SVGAGI. V gave up 0 bases and J gave up 6 bases, with 17 bases separating them. The CDR3 is 16 amino acids. The CDR3 here is CASSYSAGMTDHGYTF. The DNA of the CDR3 is TGTGCCAGCAGTTACTCAGCAGGGATGACGGATCATGGCTACACCTTC.

The rearrangement uses TRBV28 and TRBJ2-2; D is undetermined. Trimming took off 5 bases at V and 8 bases at J, with 9 bases between the two ends. Germline CDR1 MDHEN, CDR2 SYDVKM. The CDR3 is made up of 12 amino acids. CDR3 coding DNA: TGTGCCAGCAGTCCCGGGTGGGGGGAGCTGTTTTTT. Translating it yields CASSPGWGELFF.